The 14 T cell receptor beta chains reported below all come from one sample, sequenced in a study of blood T cell repertoires in COVID-19. Produced via immunoSEQ multiplex PCR; TCRdb's table is partial and in-frame only. Among 200,000 to 300,000 clones listed, approximately 85% were seen once. Sequenced sample: peripheral blood. The receptors come from a human donor in a cohort sampled during active COVID-19.

V is TRBV29-1 and J is TRBJ1-2; unclear D gene. The germline CDR1 and CDR2 sequences are SQVTM and ANQGSEA. V gave up 4 bases and J gave up 8 bases, with 17 bases separating them. This CDR3 has 13 amino acids. CDR3 in amino acids: CSVVRLEGNGYTF. CDR3 nucleotides: TGCAGCGTTGTAAGACTTGAGGGCAACGGCTACACCTTC.

V and J are TRBV24-1 and TRBJ2-1, with 11 bases identical to TRBD2. The V segment lost 4 bases and the J segment 3 bases; nucleotides outside the gene matches: 7. CDR1 is KGHDR, CDR2 SFDVKD, per germline. CDR3 length equals 17 residues. CDR3 residues: CATSDPLAGGNYNEQFF. The CDR3, as DNA: TGTGCCACCAGTGACCCCCTAGCGGGAGGTAACTACAATGAGCAGTTCTTC.

V is TRBV25-1 and J is TRBJ1-2; 11 nucleotides match TRBD1. There are 16 residues in the CDR3. Germline V lookup: CDR1 MGHDK, CDR2 SYGVNS. The ends lost 1 base at V and 5 bases at J; junction bases unmatched: 6. The CDR3 DNA sequence: TGTGCCAGCAGTGAATGGCAGGACAGGGGGCATTATGGCTACACCTTC. Amino acids: CASSEWQDRGHYGYTF.

The chain couples TRBV9 to TRBJ2-1, with a tentative D call TRBD2 (5 bases). Germline assignment: CDR1 SGDLS and CDR2 YYNGEE. The CDR3 length is 14 residues. Between the trimmed V and J ends, which lost 4 bases and 5 bases, there was a span of 13 bases. The CDR3 region is CASSPEGRNNEQFF. For the CDR3, the DNA is TGTGCCAGCAGCCCAGAGGGCCGAAACAATGAGCAGTTCTTC.

The V and J genes are TRBV6-4 and TRBJ2-1; 9 positions agree with TRBD2. Germline V gene lookup returns CDR1 MRHNA and CDR2 SNTAGT. Losses at the gene ends were 6 bases for V and 4 bases for J; bases not matched to a gene: 16. This CDR3 contains 18 residues. CDR3 sequence reads: CASSFSPIAGVGYNEQFF. The CDR3 DNA is TGTGCCAGCAGCTTCTCCCCAATAGCGGGAGTTGGTTACAATGAGCAGTTCTTC.

The rearrangement joins TRBV10-1 to TRBJ1-2; a weak D match, TRBD1 (5 bases). This CDR3 has 15 amino acids. Germline V gene lookup returns CDR1 WNHNN and CDR2 SYGVQD (reference sequence). V was trimmed by 6 bases and J by 3 bases, leaving 17 bases between them. CDR3 residues: CASSLPRVLDYGYTF. The CDR3 bases are TGCGCCAGCAGCCTCCCCAGGGTCCTTGACTATGGCTACACCTTC.

The genes are TRBV28 and TRBJ1-1; D gene uncertain. The CDR3 contains 12 residues. From germline, CDR1 is MDHEN and CDR2 SYDVKM. The V and J ends lost 8 bases and 1 base respectively, with 8 bases between them. The DNA for the CDR3 is TGTGCCAGCGGTGCAGGGAACACTGAAGCTTTCTTT. Residues: CASGAGNTEAFF.

The chain links TRBV5-4 to TRBJ1-2; D gene uncertain. This CDR3 is built from 11 residues. CDR1 is SGHNT, CDR2 YYREEE, per germline (reference sequence). Deletions cut 7 bases from V and 4 bases from J, with 8 bases between. CDR3 DNA: TGTGCCAGCGGGAGAAGCTATGGCTACACCTTC. The encoded protein is CASGRSYGYTF. The entire variable domain, with the rest obtained from reference TRBV5-4 and TRBJ1-2, is as follows: ETGVTQSPTHLIKTRGQQVTLRCSSQSGHNTVSWYQQALGQGPQFIFQYYREEENGRGNFPPRFSGLQFPNYSSELNVNALELDDSALYLCASGRSYGYTFGSGTRLTVV.

The rearrangement joins TRBV11-3 to TRBJ1-5, with a possible D match to TRBD1 (6 bases). CDR3 length equals 14 residues. From germline, CDR1 is SGHNT and CDR2 YENEEA. V shed 6 bases and J shed 4 bases, with 13 bases lying between them. The CDR3 DNA reads as TGTGCCAGCAGTTTTAGGACAGCAAATCAGCCCCAGCATTTT. It yields the protein CASSFRTANQPQHF.

The chain couples TRBV5-4 to TRBJ2-7, with TRBD1 as a possible D gene (5 bases). Germline V gives CDR1 SGHNT, CDR2 YYREEE (reference sequence). CDR3 length equals 13 residues. Deletions cut 2 bases from V and 2 bases from J, with 8 bases between. The CDR3 region has the DNA TGTGCCAGCAGCTTCGACAGTACCTACGAGCAGTACTTC. The encoded protein is CASSFDSTYEQYF.

The J gene is TRBJ1-5, the V gene TRBV20-1; D is undetermined. Between the trimmed V and J ends, which lost 5 bases and 16 bases, there was a span of 18 bases. Germline V CDR1 and CDR2: DFQATT, SNEGSKA (reference sequence). This CDR3 is built from 11 residues. CDR3 bases: TGCAGTGCTTTTTTTACGACCCGGGAACATTTT. Translated: CSAFFTTREHF.

This clone was seen a few times. The J gene is TRBJ2-7, the V gene TRBV5-4, with 8 bases lining up with TRBD2. Looked up from germline, CDR1 is SGHNT and CDR2 is YYREEE (reference sequence). The CDR3 is 15 amino acids. V was clipped by 4 bases and J by 0 bases; unmatched bases: 6. The CDR3 nucleotides read TGTGCCAGCAGCCATGGACTAGCCAGCTCCTACGAGCAGTACTTC. It translates to CASSHGLASSYEQYF.

The rearrangement uses TRBV13 and TRBJ1-6; perhaps TRBD1 as D (6 bases). Germline CDR1 reads PRHDT; CDR2 reads FYEKMQ (reference sequence). The CDR3 spans 16 residues. V was cut by 4 bases and J by 7 bases, with 17 bases left in between. The CDR3 loop reads CASSSERTAVNSPLHF. Written as DNA, the CDR3 is TGTGCCAGCAGCTCCGAGAGGACAGCTGTGAATTCACCCCTCCACTTT.

The V and J genes are TRBV29-1 and TRBJ2-2; TRBD1 aligns across 7 bases. The CDR3 is made up of 13 amino acids. With 6 bases clipped from V and 6 bases from J, the junction kept 7 bases outside the gene matches. Germline CDR1 is SQVTM and CDR2 is ANQGSEA. The CDR3 DNA reads TGCAGCGTCCGGAGACAGGGTTCCGGGGAGCTGTTTTTT. It codes for CSVRRQGSGELFF.